This T cell receptor beta chain is drawn from a study of T cells in Graves' hyperthyroidism and ophthalmopathy. Study-level points and caveats: Blood held most thyroid clonotypes expanded above 0.001 frequency.

Ophthalmopathy cases met thresholds of Clinical Activity Score at least 3, NOSPECS grade at least 4 and duration under 3 months. Diagnoses were made from clinical symptoms, serum measures (thyroxine and TRAb), thyroid ultrasound and orbital computed tomography. The PBMCs studied were ones that came from 10 ml fresh peripheral blood. This clonotype was picked up many times. Its antigen is not identified. Amplified TCR beta CDR3 regions derived from RNA transcripts. HTBI primers were the set used in a first-round RT-PCR of the TCR CDR3. Using its own MiXCR run on the multiplex PCR reads, TCRdb lists one record per CDR3 protein. Here the sample spans 400,000 to 500,000 distinct CDR3 sequences, under 15% being singletons. The sample consisted of blood. The clonotype was recovered from a man aged 18 to 35 with Graves' ophthalmopathy.

The CDR3 loop is CASGSDSSGYEQYF. CDR3 in DNA: TGTGCCAGCGGTTCGGACAGTTCTGGATACGAGCAGTACTTC. This chain links TRBV27 with TRBJ2-7, with D maybe TRBD1 (6 bases). Trimming pared 8 bases from V and 4 bases from J, leaving 18 bases between. This CDR3 is built from 14 residues. Germline V gene lookup returns CDR1 MNHEY and CDR2 SMNVEV (reference sequence).